What follows are 26 T cell receptor beta chains derived from one specimen sequenced in a study of T cells in Graves' hyperthyroidism and ophthalmopathy. Amplified TCR beta CDR3 regions came from RNA transcripts. With the HTBI primer set, the TCR CDR3 went through a first round of RT-PCR. TCRdb itself ran the multiplex PCR reads through MiXCR, one entry per CDR3 protein. The table has 600,000 to 850,000 distinct CDR3 sequences, around 19% seen once; the top ten hold approximately 15%. The sequenced sample was blood. These receptors all come from a woman aged 50 to 60 with Graves' hyperthyroidism that later progressed to Graves' ophthalmopathy.

The chain uses TRBV28 and TRBJ1-3, with no clear D. The CDR3 extends over 20 amino acids. The V and J ends lost 8 bases and 3 bases respectively, with 32 bases between them. The V gene's germline CDR1 is MDHEN and CDR2 SYDVKM. The CDR3 loop is CASGTFIGATSGAGGNTIYF. The CDR3 DNA sequence: TGTGCCAGCGGAACCTTTATAGGTGCCACCAGTGGAGCGGGTGGAAACACCATATATTTT.

This clonotype was seen ten or more times. The chain couples TRBV12-3 or TRBV12-4 to TRBJ2-1; 11 positions match TRBD1. After removal of 11 bases from V and 7 bases from J, the junction contained 13 bases not matched to a gene. This CDR3 is 15 amino acids long. CDR3 DNA sequence: TGTGCCTCCACGAGAGGACAGGGGGCCTCGAATGAGCAGTTCTTC. It specifies CASTRGQGASNEQFF.

Ten or more counts support this clonotype. CDR3 coding DNA: TGTGCCAGCAGTGAAGCGCCGGACCCAGGAATCTATGGCTACACCTTC. This gives the protein CASSEAPDPGIYGYTF. The chain recombines TRBV6-1 with TRBJ1-2; D ambiguous. Trimming shortened V by 0 bases and J by 4 bases, and 15 bases separated the two germline ends. CDR3 size: 16 residues. Germline CDR1 reads MNHNS; CDR2 reads SASEGT.

This clonotype has more than one count but fewer than ten. The chain combines TRBV12-3 or TRBV12-4 with TRBJ1-1; unclear D gene. The CDR3 is 9 amino acids. The V gene lost 8 bases and the J gene lost 10 bases, with 8 bases spanning the gap. CDR3 nucleotide sequence: TGTGCCAGCCCACGGAGAGCTTTCTTT. Translating it yields CASPRRAFF.

The chain employs TRBV29-1 and TRBJ2-7; D perhaps matches TRBD2 (5 bases). The CDR3 covers 12 residues. The germline V gene has CDR1 SQVTM and CDR2 ANQGSEA. V was cut by 3 bases and J by 2 bases, with 8 bases left in between. CDR3 nucleotide sequence: TGCAGCGTTGACCCCGGGACCTACGAGCAGTACTTC. The encoded protein is CSVDPGTYEQYF.

The chain carries TRBV10-2 and TRBJ1-1, with 9 bases aligning to TRBD1. Germline lookup yields CDR1 WSHSY and CDR2 SAAADI. This CDR3 is built from 15 residues. Trimming took 4 bases from V and 1 from J; bases not matched to a gene: 4. CDR3 coding DNA: TGCGCCAGCAGTGGGGGACAGGGAACGAACACTGAAGCTTTCTTT. This sequence encodes CASSGGQGTNTEAFF.

This clonotype showed up many times. The chain uses TRBV12-3 or TRBV12-4 and TRBJ1-6, with 7 positions matching TRBD1. The CDR3 totals 13 residues. V lost 2 bases to trimming and J lost 10 bases; unmatched junction nucleotides: 2. The CDR3 loop reads CASSLQGGSPLHF. CDR3 DNA: TGTGCCAGCAGTTTACAGGGGGGCTCACCCCTCCACTTT.

This clonotype has a count of ten or more. This chain links TRBV3-1 with TRBJ2-1; D gene uncertain. Deletions cut 4 bases from V and 1 base from J, with 14 bases between. This CDR3 has 16 residues. CDR1 is LGHDT, CDR2 YNNKEL, per germline (reference sequence). DNA for the CDR3: TGTGCCAGCAGCCCCGGCCTCGACCGTTCCTACAATGAGCAGTTCTTC. Amino acid sequence: CASSPGLDRSYNEQFF.

This clonotype turned up a few times. The chain has TRBV3-1 and TRBJ1-5; D is uncertain. V dropped 2 bases and J dropped 0 bases, with 5 bases sitting between them. The germline V gene encodes CDR1 LGHDT and CDR2 YNNKEL (reference sequence). This CDR3 has 14 residues. The CDR3: CASSQSHSNQPQHF. CDR3 nucleotides: TGTGCCAGCAGCCAATCACATAGCAATCAGCCCCAGCATTTT.

The chain links TRBV9 to TRBJ1-1; possible D gene TRBD1, 5 bases. Trimming stripped 3 bases from V and 5 bases from J, with 8 bases between. Germline loops: CDR1 SGDLS, CDR2 YYNGEE. The CDR3 spans 12 residues. CDR3 protein: CASSGQRTEAFF. The CDR3, as DNA: TGTGCCAGCAGCGGACAGAGGACTGAAGCTTTCTTT.

This clonotype was seen ten or more times. The chain couples TRBV5-1 to TRBJ2-3; perhaps D is TRBD1 or TRBD2 (5 bases each). The ends were cut back, 4 bases at V and 0 bases at J, with 12 bases in the middle. This CDR3 is built from 15 residues. CDR1 is SGHRS and CDR2 is YFSETQ in the germline V gene. CDR3 DNA: TGCGCCAGCAGCGGGGACCAGATTAGCACAGATACGCAGTATTTT. Translated, it gives CASSGDQISTDTQYF.

This clonotype was detected ten times or more. J is TRBJ1-5 and V is TRBV12-3 or TRBV12-4; weak D call: TRBD1 (6 bases). The CDR3 consists of 13 residues. The ends were cut back, 8 bases at V and 6 bases at J, with 14 bases in the middle. Here the CDR3 reads CASAALQGQPQHF. CDR3 nucleotides: TGTGCCAGCGCAGCACTACAGGGTCAGCCCCAGCATTTT.

This clonotype was counted a few times. This chain uses TRBV6-1 with TRBJ1-2; TRBD1 might be the D (5 bases). The CDR3 runs 15 residues. V was shortened by 10 bases and J by 7 bases, with 25 bases between the two germline ends. Germline V CDR1 and CDR2: MNHNS, SASEGT. In DNA form, the CDR3 reads TGTGCCACGTCGGGGGGACTCTATTTGAGCGGTGGCTACACCTTC. Its translation is CATSGGLYLSGGYTF.

This clonotype was counted ten times or more. V usage is TRBV7-9 and J usage is TRBJ1-5; 7 nucleotides agree with TRBD1. With 5 bases clipped from V and 0 bases from J, the junction kept 4 bases outside the gene matches. The CDR3 extends over 15 amino acids. Germline values: CDR1 SEHNR, CDR2 FQNEAQ (reference sequence). CDR3 amino acids: CASSRQGNSNQPQHF. DNA for the CDR3: TGTGCCAGCAGCCGACAGGGTAATAGCAATCAGCCCCAGCATTTT.

This clonotype occurred a few times. V and J are TRBV4-1 and TRBJ2-7; D is undetermined. The CDR3 consists of 16 residues. Per germline, CDR1 MGHRA and CDR2 YSYEKL. Deletions cut 0 bases from V and 1 base from J, with 13 bases between. CDR3 amino acids: CASSQDLATESYEQYF. The CDR3 bases are TGCGCCAGCAGCCAAGATTTGGCGACTGAGTCCTACGAGCAGTACTTC.

This clonotype has a count of ten or more. This chain connects TRBV18 to TRBJ2-7, with 10 bases matching TRBD1. Germline CDR1 and CDR2: KGHSH and LQKENI. CDR3 length equals 14 residues. V lost 8 bases, J lost 5 bases, and 9 bases stayed unmatched. CDR3 residues: CASSPRTGGHEQYF. The CDR3 DNA sequence: TGTGCCAGCAGTCCCCGGACAGGGGGACACGAGCAGTACTTC.

This clonotype was picked up one time. The chain joins TRBV6-1 to TRBJ2-7, with a tentative D call TRBD2 (6 bases). With 5 bases removed from V and 4 bases from J, the gap between germline ends came to 21 bases. Per the germline V gene, CDR1 is MNHNS and CDR2 is SASEGT. The CDR3 extends over 16 amino acids. The CDR3 sequence is CASSRASEAFLYEQYF. In DNA form, the CDR3 reads TGTGCCAGCAGTCGAGCTAGCGAGGCGTTCCTGTACGAGCAGTACTTC.

This clonotype was seen at least ten times. The V and J genes are TRBV6-1 and TRBJ1-1, with D uncertain. The CDR3 extends over 11 amino acids. V was cut by 9 bases and J by 1 base, with 6 bases left in between. CDR1 and CDR2 from the germline V gene are MNHNS and SASEGT. The CDR3 sequence is CASRTNTEAFF. Written as DNA, the CDR3 is TGTGCCAGTAGGACGAACACTGAAGCTTTCTTT.

This clonotype occurred many times. The chain recombines TRBV5-1 with TRBJ2-3, with unresolved D. Trimming took off 0 bases at V and 1 base at J, with 15 bases between the two ends. The CDR3 sequence is 17 residues long. Germline V gene lookup returns CDR1 SGHRS and CDR2 YFSETQ. CDR3 residues: CASSLDEVWTGTDTQYF. The CDR3 DNA sequence: TGCGCCAGCAGCTTGGACGAGGTATGGACCGGCACAGATACGCAGTATTTT.

Details on this clonotype: A much larger clone differs by one base, so this may be a read error. The genes are TRBV11-2 and TRBJ2-1, with D possibly matching TRBD1 (6 bases). The DNA matches TRBJ2-7 better at its end, which makes the J call doubtful. Germline loops: CDR1 SGHAT, CDR2 FQNNGV. CDR3 length: 17 amino acids. The CDR3 protein is CASSFGFTGFSSNEQYF. The CDR3 DNA reads TGTGCCAGCAGCTTCGGGTTCACAGGGTTTTCTAGCAATGAGCAGTACTTC.

With regard to this clonotype: A much larger clone differs from this one at a single base, so this may be a read error. The gene calls are TRBV7-3 and TRBJ2-1; D unclear. The CDR3 contains 14 residues. From germline, CDR1 is SGHTA and CDR2 FQGTGA. CDR3 loop: CVSSPSGPAHEQFF. CDR3 bases: TGTGTCAGCAGCCCGTCCGGGCCCGCCCATGAGCAGTTCTTC.

This clonotype has more than one count but fewer than ten. The chain has TRBV9 and TRBJ2-1; D may correspond to TRBD1 or TRBD2 (5 bases each). The CDR3 consists of 15 residues. Germline-derived CDR1 and CDR2 are SGDLS and YYNGEE. Trimming stripped 4 bases from V and 6 bases from J, with 17 bases between. Here the CDR3 DNA reads TGTGCCAGCAGCCTGGTGGGGGTGATGGGCAATGAGCAGTTCTTC. This gives the protein CASSLVGVMGNEQFF. The entire variable domain, with the rest obtained from reference TRBV9 and TRBJ2-1, is as follows: DSGVTQTPKHLITATGQRVTLRCSPRSGDLSVYWYQQSLDQGLQFLIQYYNGEERAKGNILERFSAQQFPDLHSELNLSSLELGDSALYFCASSLVGVMGNEQFFGPGTRLTVL.

This clonotype was seen at least ten times. The J gene is TRBJ2-1, the V gene TRBV18, with D possibly matching TRBD1 (6 bases). The CDR3 spans 16 residues. CDR1 is KGHSH and CDR2 is LQKENI in the germline V gene. Deletions cut 6 bases from V and 2 bases from J, with 17 bases between. CDR3 protein: CASSRTRDTTYNEQFF. CDR3 bases: TGTGCCAGCTCCCGGACCCGGGACACAACCTACAATGAGCAGTTCTTC.

The chain has TRBV12-3 or TRBV12-4 and TRBJ2-7; possible D gene TRBD2, 5 bases. V was clipped by 5 bases and J by 6 bases, with 17 bases between them. This CDR3 has 14 amino acids. The CDR3 DNA follows: TGTGCCAGCAGTCCCCTCCGGGGTGAGGGCGAGCAGTACTTC. Amino acid sequence: CASSPLRGEGEQYF.

The gene calls are TRBV5-5 and TRBJ1-4, with D possibly TRBD1 on 5 matching bases. The V gene's germline CDR1 is SGHKS and CDR2 YYEKEE (reference sequence). CDR3 length: 15 amino acids. With 1 base removed from V and 8 bases from J, the gap between germline ends came to 15 bases. Written as DNA, the CDR3 is TGTGCCAGCAGCTTGTTGGTCCAGGGCTGGGAAAAACTGTTTTTT. Protein product: CASSLLVQGWEKLFF.

The sample holds many counts of this clonotype. The chain joins TRBV7-9 to TRBJ2-7, with D perhaps given as TRBD1 or TRBD2 (5 bases each). The CDR3 extends over 13 amino acids. From germline, CDR1 is SEHNR and CDR2 FQNEAQ (reference sequence). Trimming shortened V by 5 bases and J by 5 bases, and 13 bases separated the two germline ends. CDR3 in amino acids: CASSPLGADEQYF. CDR3 coding DNA: TGTGCCAGCAGCCCGCTCGGGGCTGACGAGCAGTACTTC.